Shown below are 5 T cell receptor beta chains from a single sample sequenced in a study of T cells in Graves' hyperthyroidism and ophthalmopathy. TCR beta CDR3 region amplification was performed from RNA transcripts. First-round RT-PCR of the TCR CDR3 relied on the HTBI primer set. From the multiplex PCR reads, TCRdb called clonotypes with MiXCR, one entry per CDR3 protein. This sample carries about 52,000 distinct CDR3 sequences, about half of them seen once, and the ten largest clones take about 9%. Sequenced input: blood. These receptors were collected from a woman aged 50 to 65 with Graves' ophthalmopathy.

With respect to this clonotype: At one of its ends the junction is not consistent with the germline gene, which may arise from a read error. This chain's CDR3 is CASSQDGDTGTQYF. CDR3 DNA sequence: TGCGCCAGCAGCCAAGACGGTGACACAGGTACGCAGTATTTT. The rearrangement joins TRBV4-1 to TRBJ2-3; D possibly corresponds to TRBD1 (5 bases). Germline CDR1 and CDR2: MGHRA and YSYEKL. The CDR3 totals 14 residues.

This clonotype was seen many times. At one of its ends the junction is not consistent with the germline gene, which may arise from a read error. The CDR3 loop is CACRGGADTQYF. CDR3 DNA: TGTGCCTGCAGAGGAGGGGCAGATACGCAGTATTTT. The V call is TRBV5-6, the J call TRBJ2-3; TRBD2 might be the D (6 bases). This CDR3 is 12 amino acids long. Germline assignment: CDR1 SGHDT and CDR2 YYEEEE.

This clonotype was recorded at least ten times. This rearrangement joins TRBV3-1 to TRBJ2-5, with 7 positions matching TRBD2. Germline V CDR1 and CDR2: LGHDT, YNNKEL (reference sequence). The junction had 3 bases not matched to a gene; V was cut back by 4 bases and J by 1 base. CDR3 size: 14 residues. CDR3 amino acids: CASSLPGGQETQYF. For the CDR3, the DNA is TGTGCCAGCAGCCTTCCGGGGGGCCAAGAGACCCAGTACTTC.

The gene calls are TRBV27 and TRBJ2-1; 10 nucleotides line up with TRBD1. The CDR3 runs to 15 residues. The germline CDR1 and CDR2 sequences are MNHEY and SMNVEV (reference sequence). J lost 1 base, V lost 5 bases, and 2 bases had no gene match. This CDR3 reads CASSADRGSYNEQFF. The CDR3 DNA follows: TGTGCCAGCAGTGCGGACAGGGGGTCCTACAATGAGCAGTTCTTC.

This clonotype has ten or more counts. The chain joins TRBV4-3 to TRBJ2-2; a possible D gene is TRBD2 (6 bases). CDR3 length: 16 amino acids. V was cut by 0 bases and J by 0 bases, with 8 bases left in between. Germline CDR1 LGHNA, CDR2 YSLEER. In nucleotides, the CDR3 is TGCGCCAGCAGCCAAGAGCCGGGGGCGAACACCGGGGAGCTGTTTTTT. This sequence encodes CASSQEPGANTGELFF.